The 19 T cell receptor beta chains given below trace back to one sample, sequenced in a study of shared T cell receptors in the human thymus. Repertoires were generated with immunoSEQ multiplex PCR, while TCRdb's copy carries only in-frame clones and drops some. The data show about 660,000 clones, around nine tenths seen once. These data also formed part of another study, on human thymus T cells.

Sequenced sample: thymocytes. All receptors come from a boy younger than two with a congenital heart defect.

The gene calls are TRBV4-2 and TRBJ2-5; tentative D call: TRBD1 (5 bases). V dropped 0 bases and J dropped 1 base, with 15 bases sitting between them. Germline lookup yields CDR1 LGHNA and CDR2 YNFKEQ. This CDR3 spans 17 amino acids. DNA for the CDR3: TGTGCCAGCAGCCAAGATAGGGCAGGGCGGTTCCAAGAGACCCAGTACTTC. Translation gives CASSQDRAGRFQETQYF.

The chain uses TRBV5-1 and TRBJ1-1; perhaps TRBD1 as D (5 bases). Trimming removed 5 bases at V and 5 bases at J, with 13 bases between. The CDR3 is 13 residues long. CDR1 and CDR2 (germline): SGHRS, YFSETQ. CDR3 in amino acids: CASRGPGRTEAFF. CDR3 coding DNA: TGCGCCAGCAGGGGCCCAGGGAGGACTGAAGCTTTCTTT.

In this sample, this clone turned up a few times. The DNA for the CDR3 is TGTGCCAGCAGTTACGTGTCGGGAGCCCCCGGGGAGCTGTTTTTT. Protein: CASSYVSGAPGELFF. The rearrangement links TRBV6-5 to TRBJ2-2, with a possible D match to TRBD2 (6 bases). CDR1 and CDR2 (germline): MNHEY, SVGAGI. The V end lost 2 bases, the J end lost 6 bases, and 13 bases lay between the germline ends. This CDR3 comprises 15 residues.

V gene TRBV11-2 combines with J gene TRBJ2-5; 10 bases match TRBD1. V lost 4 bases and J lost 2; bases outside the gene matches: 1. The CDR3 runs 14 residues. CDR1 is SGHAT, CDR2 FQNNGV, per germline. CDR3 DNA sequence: TGTGCCAGCAGCTCGGACAGGGGGCAAGAGACCCAGTACTTC. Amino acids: CASSSDRGQETQYF.

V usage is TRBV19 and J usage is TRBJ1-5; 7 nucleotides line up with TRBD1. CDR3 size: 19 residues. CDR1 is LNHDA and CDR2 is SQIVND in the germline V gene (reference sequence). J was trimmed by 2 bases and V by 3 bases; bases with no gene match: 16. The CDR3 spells CASSIRGLAAGSGNQPQHF. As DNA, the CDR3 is TGTGCCAGTAGTATCAGGGGGTTGGCCGCCGGCTCGGGCAATCAGCCCCAGCATTTT.

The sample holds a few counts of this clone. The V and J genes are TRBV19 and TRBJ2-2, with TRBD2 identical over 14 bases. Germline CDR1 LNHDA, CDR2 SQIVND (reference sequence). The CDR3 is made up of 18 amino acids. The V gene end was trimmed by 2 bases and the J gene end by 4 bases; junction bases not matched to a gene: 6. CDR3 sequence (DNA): TGTGCCAGTAGTATAAGGGGACTAGCGGGAGAGGTCACCGGGGAGCTGTTTTTT. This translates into CASSIRGLAGEVTGELFF.

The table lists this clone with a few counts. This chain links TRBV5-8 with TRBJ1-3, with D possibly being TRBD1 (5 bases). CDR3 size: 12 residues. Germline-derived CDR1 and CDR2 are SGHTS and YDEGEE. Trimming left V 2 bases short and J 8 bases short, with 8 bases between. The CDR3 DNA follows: TGTGCCAGCAGCTTTCAGGGTGACACCATATATTTT. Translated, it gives CASSFQGDTIYF.

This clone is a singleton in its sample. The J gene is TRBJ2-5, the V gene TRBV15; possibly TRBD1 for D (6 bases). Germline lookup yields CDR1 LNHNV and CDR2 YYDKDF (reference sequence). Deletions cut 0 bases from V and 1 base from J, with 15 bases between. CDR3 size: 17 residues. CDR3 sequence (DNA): TGTGCCACCAGCAGAGATAGCCGAGGGGGTCCCCAAGAGACCCAGTACTTC. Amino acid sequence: CATSRDSRGGPQETQYF.

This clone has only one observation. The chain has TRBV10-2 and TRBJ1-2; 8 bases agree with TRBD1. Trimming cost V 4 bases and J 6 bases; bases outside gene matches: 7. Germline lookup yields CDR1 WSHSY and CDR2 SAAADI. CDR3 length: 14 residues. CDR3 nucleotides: TGCGCCAGCAGTGTGCAGGGGGCAGGGAATGGCTACACCTTC. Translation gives CASSVQGAGNGYTF.

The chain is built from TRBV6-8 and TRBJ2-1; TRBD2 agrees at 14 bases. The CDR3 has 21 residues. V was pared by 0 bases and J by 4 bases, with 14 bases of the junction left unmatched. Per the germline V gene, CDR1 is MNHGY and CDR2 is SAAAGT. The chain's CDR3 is CASSYSDRGLAGVAPYNEQFF. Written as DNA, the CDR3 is TGTGCCAGCAGTTACTCGGACCGGGGACTAGCGGGAGTGGCCCCTTACAATGAGCAGTTCTTC.

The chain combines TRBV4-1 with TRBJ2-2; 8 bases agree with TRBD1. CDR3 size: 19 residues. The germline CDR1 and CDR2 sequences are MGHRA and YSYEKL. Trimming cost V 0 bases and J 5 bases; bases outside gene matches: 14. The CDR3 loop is CASSQERAGGSRKTGELFF. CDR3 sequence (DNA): TGCGCCAGCAGCCAAGAGAGGGCAGGGGGCAGTCGAAAGACCGGGGAGCTGTTTTTT.

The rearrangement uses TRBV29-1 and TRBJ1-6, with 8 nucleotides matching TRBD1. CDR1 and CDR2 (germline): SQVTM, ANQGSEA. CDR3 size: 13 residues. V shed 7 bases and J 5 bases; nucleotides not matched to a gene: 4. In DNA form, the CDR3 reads TGCAGCGCCAGACAGGGGAATAATTCACCCCTCCACTTT. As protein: CSARQGNNSPLHF.

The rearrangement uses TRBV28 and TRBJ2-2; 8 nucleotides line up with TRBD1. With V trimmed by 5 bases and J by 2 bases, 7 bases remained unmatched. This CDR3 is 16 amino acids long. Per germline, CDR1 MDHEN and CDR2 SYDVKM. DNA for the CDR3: TGTGCCAGCAGTCCACCCGGACAGGGAAACACCGGGGAGCTGTTTTTT. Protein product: CASSPPGQGNTGELFF. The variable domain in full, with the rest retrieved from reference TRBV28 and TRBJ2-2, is DVKVTQSSRYLVKRTGEKVFLECVQDMDHENMFWYRQDPGLGLRLIYFSYDVKMKEKGDIPEGYSVSREKKERFSLILESASTNQTSMYLCASSPPGQGNTGELFFGEGSRLTVL.

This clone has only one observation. In DNA form, the CDR3 reads TGTGCCAGCAGCCCTAGACCGAACACTGAAGCTTTCTTT. It specifies CASSPRPNTEAFF. The rearrangement joins TRBV7-9 to TRBJ1-1; no definite D call. Between the trimmed V and J ends, which lost 5 bases and 1 base, there was a span of 8 bases. Germline CDR1 is SEHNR and CDR2 is FQNEAQ (reference sequence). This CDR3 has 13 amino acids.

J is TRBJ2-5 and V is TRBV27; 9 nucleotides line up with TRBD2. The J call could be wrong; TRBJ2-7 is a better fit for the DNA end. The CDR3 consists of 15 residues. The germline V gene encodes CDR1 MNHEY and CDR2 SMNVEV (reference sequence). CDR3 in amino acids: CASSLWREGLSEQYF. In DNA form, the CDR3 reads TGTGCCAGCAGTTTATGGCGGGAGGGCCTTTCCGAGCAGTACTTC.

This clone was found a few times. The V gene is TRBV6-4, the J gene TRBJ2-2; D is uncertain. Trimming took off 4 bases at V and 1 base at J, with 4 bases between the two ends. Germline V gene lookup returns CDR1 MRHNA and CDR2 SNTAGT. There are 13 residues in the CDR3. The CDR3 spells CASSGQNTGELFF. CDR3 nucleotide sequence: TGTGCCAGCAGTGGGCAGAACACCGGGGAGCTGTTTTTT.

CDR3 region: CASTLGPRETNYGYTF. The CDR3 bases are TGCGCCAGCACCCTAGGACCGAGGGAAACTAACTATGGCTACACCTTC. The rearrangement uses TRBV10-1 and TRBJ1-2; D gene ambiguous. V was cut by 7 bases and J by 0 bases, with 18 bases left in between. The CDR3 has 16 residues. Looked up from germline, CDR1 is WNHNN and CDR2 is SYGVQD (reference sequence).

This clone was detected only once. The CDR3 loop reads CASSVGADNQPQHF. In DNA form, the CDR3 reads TGTGCCAGCAGCGTAGGGGCAGATAATCAGCCCCAGCATTTT. V is TRBV9 and J is TRBJ1-5; no definite D call. The length of the CDR3 is 14 residues. Germline-derived CDR1 and CDR2 are SGDLS and YYNGEE. Deletions cut 0 bases from V and 4 bases from J, with 8 bases between.

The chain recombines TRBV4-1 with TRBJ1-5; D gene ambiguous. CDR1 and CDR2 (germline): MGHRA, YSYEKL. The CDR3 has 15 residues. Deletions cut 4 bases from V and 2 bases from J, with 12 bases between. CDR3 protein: CASSPRAGGNQPQHF. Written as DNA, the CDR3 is TGCGCCAGCAGCCCCCGGGCCGGGGGCAATCAGCCCCAGCATTTT.